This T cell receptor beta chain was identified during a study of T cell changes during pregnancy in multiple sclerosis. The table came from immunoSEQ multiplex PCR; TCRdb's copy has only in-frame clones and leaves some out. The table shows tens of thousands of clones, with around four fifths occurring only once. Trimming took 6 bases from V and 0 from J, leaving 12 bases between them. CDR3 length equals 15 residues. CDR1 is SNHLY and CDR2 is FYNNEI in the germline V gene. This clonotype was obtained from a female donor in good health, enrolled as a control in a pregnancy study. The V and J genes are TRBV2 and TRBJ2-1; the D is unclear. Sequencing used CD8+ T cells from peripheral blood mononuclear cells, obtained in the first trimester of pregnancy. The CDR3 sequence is CASSPERSSYNEQFF. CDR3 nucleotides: TGTGCCAGCAGCCCCGAAAGGAGCTCCTACAATGAGCAGTTCTTC.